These 32 T cell receptor beta chains came from one sample sequenced in a study of shared T cell receptors in the human thymus. Generated by immunoSEQ multiplex PCR, the TCRdb table keeps only in-frame clones and is missing some. The profile shows hundreds of thousands of clones, around 87% of them singletons. The sample was also linked to a second study, of human thymus T cells.

Sequenced material: thymocytes. The receptors stem from a boy younger than two with a congenital heart defect.

The rearrangement joins TRBV13 to TRBJ2-3; TRBD2 agrees at 8 bases. Germline lookup yields CDR1 PRHDT and CDR2 FYEKMQ (reference sequence). The CDR3 consists of 16 residues. The J segment lost 2 bases and the V segment lost 6 bases, leaving 10 bases of the junction unmatched. CDR3 in DNA: TGTGCCAGCAGGCCGGCGGGGCGGGAGGTCACAGATACGCAGTATTTT. Its translation: CASRPAGREVTDTQYF.

The V gene is TRBV15, the J gene TRBJ2-5, with TRBD1 matching over 7 bases. This CDR3 region has 16 residues. V dropped 1 base and J dropped 2; count of bases not matched to a gene: 7. CDR1 is LNHNV and CDR2 is YYDKDF in the germline V gene (reference sequence). The CDR3 spells CATSRAPIRGQETQYF. Written as DNA, the CDR3 is TGTGCCACCAGCAGAGCTCCGATCAGGGGGCAAGAGACCCAGTACTTC.

This chain links TRBV13 with TRBJ2-7; TRBD2 matches 7 bases. With V trimmed by 5 bases and J by 4 bases, 11 bases remained unmatched. The CDR3 has 15 residues. From germline, CDR1 is PRHDT and CDR2 FYEKMQ (reference sequence). Written as DNA, the CDR3 is TGTGCCAGCAGCCCCCCGATGCGGGAGACGTACGAGCAGTACTTC. This sequence encodes CASSPPMRETYEQYF.

The chain carries TRBV18 and TRBJ2-7; the match to TRBD2 covers 10 bases. This CDR3 is built from 15 residues. Trimming at V came to 3 bases and at J to 6 bases, leaving 8 bases not matched to a gene. Germline CDR1 and CDR2: KGHSH and LQKENI. CDR3 nucleotide sequence: TGTGCCAGCTCACCTTCCCCAGCGGGAGGGCGCGAGCAGTACTTC. Translating gives CASSPSPAGGREQYF.

This sequence joins TRBV4-2 and TRBJ2-7; 9 nucleotides agree with TRBD2. This CDR3 spans 15 amino acids. Trimming at V came to 3 bases and at J to 2 bases, leaving 5 bases not matched to a gene. Germline assignment: CDR1 LGHNA and CDR2 YNFKEQ. CDR3 nucleotide sequence: TGTGCCAGCAGCCAGGGCGGGGGGGGCCCCTACGAGCAGTACTTC. This gives the protein CASSQGGGGPYEQYF.

The chain carries TRBV7-8 and TRBJ2-7, with 7 positions matching TRBD1. V lost 8 bases and J lost 3; bases outside the gene matches: 10. The germline gives CDR1 SGHVS, CDR2 FQNEAQ. The length of the CDR3 is 14 residues. The CDR3 here is CASRTGDRNYEQYF. DNA for the CDR3: TGTGCCAGCCGGACCGGGGACAGAAACTACGAGCAGTACTTC.

The chain uses TRBV21-1 and TRBJ1-2. TRBV21-1 is a pseudogene segment. The CDR3 extends over 11 amino acids. The CDR3 DNA is TGTGCCAGCAGGACCGGGGATGGATACACCTTC. Translation gives CASRTGDGYTF.

The V and J genes are TRBV10-3 and TRBJ2-7, with 7 bases that match TRBD1. The CDR3 sequence is 15 residues long. The germline V gene encodes CDR1 ENHRY and CDR2 SYGVKD. V lost 6 bases, J lost 2 bases, and 10 bases stayed unmatched. CDR3 nucleotide sequence: TGTGCCATCAGCGCCGGTTGGCAGGGGGCCTACGAGCAGTACTTC. This gives the protein CAISAGWQGAYEQYF.

The rearrangement uses TRBV28 and TRBJ2-7; 7 bases map to TRBD2. The CDR3 has 16 amino acids. Germline V gene data show CDR1 as MDHEN and CDR2 as SYDVKM. V was clipped by 3 bases and J by 3 bases; unmatched bases: 11. CDR3 DNA sequence: TGTGCCAGCAGTTTGTTACGGGACTACTCTATCTACGAGCAGTACTTC. As protein: CASSLLRDYSIYEQYF. The whole variable domain, filled in from reference TRBV28 and TRBJ2-7, reads DVKVTQSSRYLVKRTGEKVFLECVQDMDHENMFWYRQDPGLGLRLIYFSYDVKMKEKGDIPEGYSVSREKKERFSLILESASTNQTSMYLCASSLLRDYSIYEQYFGPGTRLTVT.

The chain recombines TRBV4-1 with TRBJ2-7; 11 nucleotides line up with TRBD2. V trimming: 0 bases; J trimming: 3 bases; junction bases outside the gene matches: 10. The CDR3 spans 18 residues. CDR1 and CDR2 from the germline V gene are MGHRA and YSYEKL. CDR3 region: CASSQEGLAGGYHYEQYF. CDR3 coding DNA: TGCGCCAGCAGCCAAGAAGGTCTAGCGGGAGGATACCACTACGAGCAGTACTTC.

The chain combines TRBV19 with TRBJ1-3; 8 bases match TRBD1. J gave up 3 bases and V 8 bases, and 18 bases lay outside the gene matches. This CDR3 is 18 amino acids long. Germline assignment: CDR1 LNHDA and CDR2 SQIVND (reference sequence). The CDR3 sequence is CASRKGAGQGKVGNTIYF. The CDR3 DNA is TGTGCCAGTCGAAAAGGGGCCGGACAGGGTAAGGTTGGAAACACCATATATTTT.

The rearrangement joins TRBV7-3 to TRBJ1-3; no reliable D call. CDR1 and CDR2 from the germline V gene are SGHTA and FQGTGA. There are 15 residues in the CDR3. Trimming left V 2 bases short and J 2 bases short, with 10 bases between. In nucleotides, the CDR3 is TGTGCCAGCAGCTTATACGGGTCCGCTGGAAACACCATATATTTT. It yields the protein CASSLYGSAGNTIYF. Together with reference TRBV7-3 and TRBJ1-3, the CDR3 gives the full variable domain: GAGVSQTPSNKVTEKGKYVELRCDPISGHTALYWYRQSLGQGPEFLIYFQGTGAADDSGLPNDRFFAVRPEGSVSTLKIQRTERGDSAVYLCASSLYGSAGNTIYFGEGSWLTVV.

This rearrangement joins TRBV4-1 to TRBJ2-3; D may be TRBD2 (6 bases). In germline, CDR1 is MGHRA, CDR2 YSYEKL. V was cut by 2 bases and J by 5 bases, with 20 bases left in between. The CDR3 covers 17 residues. The CDR3 DNA reads TGCGCCAGCAGCCAACCGACCCTTTCGGGAGAGGGAGATACGCAGTATTTT. Encoded protein: CASSQPTLSGEGDTQYF.

The V and J genes are TRBV5-4 and TRBJ2-7; 13 bases agree with TRBD2. The CDR3 contains 18 residues. The germline gives CDR1 SGHNT, CDR2 YYREEE (reference sequence). J gave up 2 bases and V 4 bases, and 12 bases lay outside the gene matches. CDR3 protein: CASSPTGTSGKSPYEQYF. The CDR3 DNA follows: TGTGCCAGCAGCCCAACTGGGACTAGCGGGAAGAGCCCCTACGAGCAGTACTTC.

This chain joins TRBV7-2 and TRBJ2-7, with 11 bases aligning to TRBD2. The J segment lost 3 bases and the V segment lost 2 bases, leaving 15 bases of the junction unmatched. The CDR3 runs 19 residues. The germline CDR1 and CDR2 sequences are SGHTA and FQGNSA. CDR3 sequence (DNA): TGTGCCAGCAGCTTACCAGTGGGTAGCGGGAGGGCCTCGAACTACGAGCAGTACTTC. It translates to CASSLPVGSGRASNYEQYF.

V gene TRBV28 combines with J gene TRBJ2-6; 7 positions agree with TRBD1. CDR3 length: 20 amino acids. V was pared by 8 bases and J by 2 bases, with 21 bases of the junction left unmatched. Germline CDR1 and CDR2: MDHEN and SYDVKM. Written as DNA, the CDR3 is TGTGCCAGCTCGCCAGGGCCACCGGGACAGAGTAGCACTGGGGCCAACGTCCTGACTTTC. Residues: CASSPGPPGQSSTGANVLTF.

Regarding this clone: Different DNA sequences within this sample yield the same CDR3. This chain links TRBV7-9 with TRBJ2-7; 9 bases are a match to TRBD1. Germline CDR1 SEHNR, CDR2 FQNEAQ (reference sequence). CDR3 length: 16 residues. V was pared by 4 bases and J by 2 bases, with 9 bases of the junction left unmatched. DNA for the CDR3: TGTGCCAGCAGCTCACCCGGGACAGGGCGGGCCTACGAGCAGTACTTC. The encoded protein is CASSSPGTGRAYEQYF. The variable domain in full, with the rest retrieved from reference TRBV7-9 and TRBJ2-7, is DTGVSQNPRHKITKRGQNVTFRCDPISEHNRLYWYRQTLGQGPEFLTYFQNEAQLEKSRLLSDRFSAERPKGSFSTLEIQRTEQGDSAMYLCASSSPGTGRAYEQYFGPGTRLTVT.

This chain uses TRBV6-1 with TRBJ2-4, with 9 positions matching TRBD1. Germline CDR1 MNHNS, CDR2 SASEGT. V lost 0 bases and J lost 6; bases outside the gene matches: 6. This CDR3 is built from 16 residues. In DNA, the CDR3 is TGTGCCAGCAGTGAAGCTGGGGGACAGGGAGGAAACATTCAGTACTTC. Its translation: CASSEAGGQGGNIQYF.

The chain carries TRBV5-6 and TRBJ2-2; possible D gene TRBD1, 5 bases. The CDR3 loop spans 17 amino acids. V gave up 1 base and J gave up 0 bases, with 13 bases separating them. From germline, CDR1 is SGHDT and CDR2 YYEEEE. As DNA, the CDR3 is TGTGCCAGCAGCTTGCGACGAGACAGTGCGAACACCGGGGAGCTGTTTTTT. Protein sequence: CASSLRRDSANTGELFF.

This CDR3 is CASSAGGTSVTYNEQFF. For the CDR3, the DNA is TGTGCCAGCAGCGCAGGGGGGACTAGCGTTACCTACAATGAGCAGTTCTTC. The V gene is TRBV9, the J gene TRBJ2-1; the match to TRBD2 covers 10 bases. Trimming took 3 bases from V and 2 from J; bases not matched to a gene: 8. Germline values: CDR1 SGDLS, CDR2 YYNGEE. The CDR3 consists of 17 residues.

This chain joins TRBV7-9 and TRBJ1-1; weak D call: TRBD1 (6 bases). The CDR3 has 15 amino acids. Trimming pared 5 bases from V and 0 bases from J, leaving 13 bases between. The germline gives CDR1 SEHNR, CDR2 FQNEAQ (reference sequence). The CDR3 reads CASSHSTGLNTEAFF. For the CDR3, the DNA is TGTGCCAGCAGCCATTCGACAGGCTTGAACACTGAAGCTTTCTTT.

The genes are TRBV5-4 and TRBJ2-7, with 10 nucleotides matching TRBD1. Germline lookup yields CDR1 SGHNT and CDR2 YYREEE (reference sequence). The CDR3 length is 14 residues. V shed 1 base and J 5 bases; nucleotides not matched to a gene: 3. This chain's CDR3 is CASSLRGTGDEQYF. As DNA, the CDR3 is TGTGCCAGCAGCTTGCGAGGGACAGGGGACGAGCAGTACTTC.

This sequence joins TRBV19 and TRBJ2-1; possibly TRBD1 for D (6 bases). CDR1 and CDR2 (germline): LNHDA, SQIVND (reference sequence). V was shortened by 9 bases and J by 2 bases, with 17 bases between the two germline ends. The CDR3 consists of 15 residues. CDR3 coding DNA: TGTGCCAGCCAGAGAGGGACAAGTCCCTACAATGAGCAGTTCTTC. It encodes CASQRGTSPYNEQFF.

The chain has TRBV28 and TRBJ2-7; D may be TRBD2 (6 bases). V lost 6 bases and J 6 bases, leaving 18 bases between the germline ends. Germline V gene lookup returns CDR1 MDHEN and CDR2 SYDVKM. The CDR3 runs to 14 residues. The CDR3 nucleotides read TGTGCCAGCAGCCAAGGGCGGGAAAGAGGCGAGCAGTACTTC. Its translation is CASSQGRERGEQYF.

The gene calls are TRBV6-5 and TRBJ2-1; 8 bases map to TRBD2. The CDR3 extends over 15 amino acids. The V gene's germline CDR1 is MNHEY and CDR2 SVGAGI. Germline trimming cut 1 base from V and 3 bases from J; bases unmatched to any gene: 2. The CDR3 DNA reads TGTGCCAGCAGTTACTACGGGAGGGGCTACAATGAGCAGTTCTTC. Amino acid sequence: CASSYYGRGYNEQFF.

The gene calls are TRBV5-4 and TRBJ2-1; the D gene is possibly TRBD2 (5 bases). Germline values: CDR1 SGHNT, CDR2 YYREEE (reference sequence). This CDR3 comprises 13 residues. V shed 4 bases and J shed 9 bases, with 14 bases lying between them. CDR3 in amino acids: CASSDSIACEQFF. The CDR3 bases are TGTGCCAGCAGCGACTCAATAGCGTGTGAGCAGTTCTTC. Full variable domain (missing parts from reference TRBV5-4 and TRBJ2-1): ETGVTQSPTHLIKTRGQQVTLRCSSQSGHNTVSWYQQALGQGPQFIFQYYREEENGRGNFPPRFSGLQFPNYSSELNVNALELDDSALYLCASSDSIACEQFFGPGTRLTVL.

V usage is TRBV25-1 and J usage is TRBJ2-7; 8 nucleotides line up with TRBD2. V lost 3 bases, J lost 0 bases, and 4 bases stayed unmatched. Germline V gene sequence: CDR1 MGHDK, CDR2 SYGVNS. This CDR3 is built from 15 residues. CDR3 protein: CASSDLAGHSYEQYF. The CDR3 DNA reads as TGTGCCAGCAGTGACCTAGCGGGCCACTCCTACGAGCAGTACTTC.

The V gene is TRBV4-3, the J gene TRBJ2-3; 9 nucleotides align to TRBD2. The CDR3 sequence is 16 residues long. From germline, CDR1 is LGHNA and CDR2 YSLEER. Trimming removed 1 base from V and 3 bases from J; junction bases left unmatched: 5. CDR3 bases: TGCGCCAGCAGCCAAGGCGCTAGCGGGAAAACAGATACGCAGTATTTT. Translation: CASSQGASGKTDTQYF.

This chain links TRBV5-1 with TRBJ2-5; 8 bases line up with TRBD2. V lost 1 base and J lost 3; bases outside the gene matches: 11. CDR1 and CDR2 from the germline V gene are SGHRS and YFSETQ. The CDR3 length is 17 residues. CDR3 loop: CASSLPPGGGHEETQYF. The DNA for the CDR3 is TGCGCCAGCAGCTTGCCTCCGGGGGGGGGCCATGAAGAGACCCAGTACTTC.

This clone was detected only once. This sequence joins TRBV6-1 and TRBJ1-1; 8 bases are shared with TRBD1. The CDR3 sequence is 13 residues long. V shed 4 bases and J 3 bases; nucleotides not matched to a gene: 1. Germline loops: CDR1 MNHNS, CDR2 SASEGT. Written as DNA, the CDR3 is TGTGCCAGCAGTGCAGGGGGCGACACTGAAGCTTTCTTT. Translation gives CASSAGGDTEAFF.

The chain joins TRBV7-6 to TRBJ2-1; the D is unclear. Germline assignment: CDR1 SGHVS and CDR2 FNYEAQ. The CDR3 is 15 residues long. Trimming stripped 1 base from V and 2 bases from J, with 9 bases between. CDR3 in amino acids: CASSLERCAYNEQFF. Written as DNA, the CDR3 is TGTGCCAGCAGCTTAGAGCGATGCGCCTACAATGAGCAGTTCTTC.

The V call is TRBV30, the J call TRBJ1-4; no clear D gene. This CDR3 has 11 residues. Trimming shortened V by 7 bases and J by 1 base, and 4 bases separated the two germline ends. From germline, CDR1 is GTSNPN and CDR2 SVGIG (reference sequence). CDR3 DNA: TGTGCCTCTGTAACTAATGAAAAACTGTTTTTT. Translation gives CASVTNEKLFF. Full variable domain (missing parts from reference TRBV30 and TRBJ1-4): SQTIHQWPATLVQPVGSPLSLECTVEGTSNPNLYWYRQAAGRGLQLLFYSVGIGQISSEVPQNLSASRPQDRQFILSSKKLLLSDSGFYLCASVTNEKLFFGSGTQLSVL.